One sample yielded the 11 T cell receptor beta chains listed below, sequenced in a study of T cell responses to AZD1222 COVID-19 vaccine. Assay: immunoSEQ multiplex PCR; the TCRdb copy retains only in-frame clones and omits some. This sample yields about 100,000 clones, of which 85% to 95% are seen a single time; 4.5% to 5% belongs to the top ten. The material sequenced was peripheral blood, taken on day 0 of AZD1222 vaccination. The receptors originated from an adult in good health.

This clone was found once. This chain joins TRBV5-5 and TRBJ2-1, with 11 bases matching TRBD2. Germline-derived CDR1 and CDR2 are SGHKS and YYEKEE (reference sequence). The CDR3 totals 16 residues. Germline trimming cut 1 base from V and 6 bases from J; bases unmatched to any gene: 6. The CDR3 nucleotides are TGTGCCAGCAGCTTGAGACTAGCGGGGATGGGCAATGAGCAGTTCTTC. Translation: CASSLRLAGMGNEQFF.

The count of this clone is one. The V and J genes are TRBV5-4 and TRBJ1-1; D remains ambiguous. Trimming shortened V by 4 bases and J by 7 bases, and 17 bases separated the two germline ends. Germline values: CDR1 SGHNT, CDR2 YYREEE (reference sequence). This CDR3 has 14 amino acids. CDR3 coding DNA: TGTGCCAGCAGCGACCCGCGGAGGTCTCGTGAAGCTTTCTTT. Residues: CASSDPRRSREAFF.

The chain is built from TRBV18 and TRBJ1-5; D is ambiguous. The germline V gene encodes CDR1 KGHSH and CDR2 LQKENI. Trimming removed 5 bases from V and 0 bases from J, with 8 bases in between. CDR3 length: 14 amino acids. For the CDR3, the DNA is TGTGCCAGCTCAGAGATTTATAGCAATCAGCCCCAGCATTTT. Protein product: CASSEIYSNQPQHF.

The J gene is TRBJ2-7, the V gene TRBV18; 14 bases line up with TRBD2. This CDR3 comprises 16 residues. The germline gives CDR1 KGHSH, CDR2 LQKENI. V was pared by 2 bases and J by 7 bases, with 7 bases of the junction left unmatched. The CDR3 bases are TGTGCCAGCTCACCAAGGACTAGCGGGAGGATGTGGGAGCAGTACTTC. Translation gives CASSPRTSGRMWEQYF.

The V call is TRBV4-3, the J call TRBJ1-5, with unresolved D. Trimming took 0 bases from V and 6 from J, leaving 9 bases between them. The germline V gene has CDR1 LGHNA and CDR2 YSLEER. This CDR3 has 14 residues. The CDR3 DNA sequence: TGCGCCAGCAGCCAAGATCTGAACGGTCAGCCCCAGCATTTT. This codes for CASSQDLNGQPQHF.

This clone was counted a single time. The rearrangement joins TRBV18 to TRBJ2-3; D remains unclear. This CDR3 has 12 residues. Germline-derived CDR1 and CDR2 are KGHSH and LQKENI. V lost 3 bases to trimming and J lost 1 base, with 2 bases between them. The CDR3 loop is CASSPGTDTQYF. CDR3 in DNA: TGTGCCAGCTCACCGGGCACAGATACGCAGTATTTT.

V is TRBV28 and J is TRBJ1-2, with 7 bases fitting TRBD1. Germline CDR1 reads MDHEN; CDR2 reads SYDVKM. This CDR3 has 12 amino acids. Losses at the gene ends were 5 bases for V and 4 bases for J; bases not matched to a gene: 1. The CDR3 protein is CASSNRGYGYTF. The CDR3 coding sequence is TGTGCCAGCAGTAACAGGGGCTATGGCTACACCTTC.

This clone has just a few counts. Other DNA sequences in this sample translate to the same CDR3. The genes are TRBV2 and TRBJ2-7; 10 bases match TRBD1. With 8 bases clipped from V and 3 bases from J, the junction kept 1 base outside the gene matches. The CDR3 is made up of 12 amino acids. Germline-derived CDR1 and CDR2 are SNHLY and FYNNEI. The CDR3 nucleotides read TGTGCCAGCCGGGACAGGGGCTACGAGCAGTACTTC. Amino acid sequence: CASRDRGYEQYF.

The chain has TRBV5-8 and TRBJ2-3, with 9 bases aligning to TRBD1. The V segment lost 0 bases and the J segment 2 bases; nucleotides outside the gene matches: 1. Germline CDR1 reads SGHTS; CDR2 reads YDEGEE. The CDR3 consists of 15 residues. The CDR3 coding sequence is TGTGCCAGCAGCTTGGGGGACAGGGTCACAGATACGCAGTATTTT. This translates into CASSLGDRVTDTQYF.

V is TRBV7-2 and J is TRBJ2-6, with TRBD1 as a possible D gene (5 bases). V lost 4 bases and J 0 bases, leaving 7 bases between the germline ends. Germline values: CDR1 SGHTA, CDR2 FQGNSA. The CDR3 consists of 15 residues. The CDR3: CASSSRASGANVLTF. In nucleotides, the CDR3 is TGTGCCAGCAGCTCCAGGGCCTCTGGGGCCAACGTCCTGACTTTC.

V usage is TRBV27 and J usage is TRBJ2-4; possibly TRBD1 or TRBD2 for D (5 bases each). The length of the CDR3 is 12 residues. Germline lookup yields CDR1 MNHEY and CDR2 SMNVEV (reference sequence). The V gene lost 8 bases and the J gene lost 5 bases, with 10 bases spanning the gap. As DNA, the CDR3 is TGTGCCAGCGGGGGTCCCCAAAACATTCAGTACTTC. It encodes CASGGPQNIQYF.